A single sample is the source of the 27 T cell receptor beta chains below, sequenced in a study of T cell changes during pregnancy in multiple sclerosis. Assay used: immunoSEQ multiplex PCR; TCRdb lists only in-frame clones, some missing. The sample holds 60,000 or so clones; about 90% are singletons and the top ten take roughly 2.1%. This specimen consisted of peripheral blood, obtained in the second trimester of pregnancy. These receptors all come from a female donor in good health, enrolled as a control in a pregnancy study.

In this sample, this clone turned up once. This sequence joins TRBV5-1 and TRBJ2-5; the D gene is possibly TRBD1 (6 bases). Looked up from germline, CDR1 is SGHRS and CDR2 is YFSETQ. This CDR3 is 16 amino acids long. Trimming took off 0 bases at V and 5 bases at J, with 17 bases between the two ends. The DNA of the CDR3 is TGCGCCAGCAGCTTGGAACAGGCAGGGGAGAGGGAGACCCAGTACTTC. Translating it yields CASSLEQAGERETQYF.

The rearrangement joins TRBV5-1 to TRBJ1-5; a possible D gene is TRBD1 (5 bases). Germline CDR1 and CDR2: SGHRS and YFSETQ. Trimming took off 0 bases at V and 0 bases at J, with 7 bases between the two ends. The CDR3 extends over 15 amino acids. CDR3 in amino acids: CASSLAGLSNQPQHF. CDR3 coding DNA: TGCGCCAGCAGCTTGGCGGGACTTAGCAATCAGCCCCAGCATTTT.

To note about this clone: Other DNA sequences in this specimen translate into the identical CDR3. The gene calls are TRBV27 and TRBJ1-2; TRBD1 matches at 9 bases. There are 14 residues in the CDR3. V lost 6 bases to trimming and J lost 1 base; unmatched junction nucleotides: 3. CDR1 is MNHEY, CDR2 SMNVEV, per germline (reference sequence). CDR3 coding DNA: TGTGCCAGCAGGACAGGGGGAGGTAACTATGGCTACACCTTC. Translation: CASRTGGGNYGYTF.

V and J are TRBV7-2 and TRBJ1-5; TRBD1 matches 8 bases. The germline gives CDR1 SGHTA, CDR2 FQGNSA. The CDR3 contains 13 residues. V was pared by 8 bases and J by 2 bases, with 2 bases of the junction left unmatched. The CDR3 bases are TGTGCCAGCGGACAGGGCGGCAATCAGCCCCAGCATTTT. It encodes CASGQGGNQPQHF.

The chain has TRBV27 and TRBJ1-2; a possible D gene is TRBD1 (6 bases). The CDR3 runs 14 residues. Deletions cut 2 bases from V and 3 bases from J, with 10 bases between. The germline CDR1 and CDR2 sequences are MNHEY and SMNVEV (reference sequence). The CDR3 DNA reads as TGTGCCAGCAGTTTAAGGACAGCCGACTATGGCTACACCTTC. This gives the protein CASSLRTADYGYTF.

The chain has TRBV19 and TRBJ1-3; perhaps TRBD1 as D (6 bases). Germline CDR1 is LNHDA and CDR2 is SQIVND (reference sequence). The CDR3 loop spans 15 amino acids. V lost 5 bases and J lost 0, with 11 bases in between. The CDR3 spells CASSFGGLSGNTIYF. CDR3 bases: TGTGCCAGTAGTTTTGGGGGCCTCTCTGGAAACACCATATATTTT.

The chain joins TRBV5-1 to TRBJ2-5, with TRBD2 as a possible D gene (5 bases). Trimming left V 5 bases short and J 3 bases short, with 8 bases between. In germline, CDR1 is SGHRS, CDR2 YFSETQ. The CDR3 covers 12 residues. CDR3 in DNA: TGCGCCAGCAGGCTGAGGGAAGAGACCCAGTACTTC. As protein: CASRLREETQYF.

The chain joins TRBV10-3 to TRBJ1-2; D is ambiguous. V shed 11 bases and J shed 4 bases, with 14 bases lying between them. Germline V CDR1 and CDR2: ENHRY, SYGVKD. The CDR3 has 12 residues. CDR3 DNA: TGTGCCGCCCTCCGGGGAAGCTATGGCTACACCTTC. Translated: CAALRGSYGYTF.

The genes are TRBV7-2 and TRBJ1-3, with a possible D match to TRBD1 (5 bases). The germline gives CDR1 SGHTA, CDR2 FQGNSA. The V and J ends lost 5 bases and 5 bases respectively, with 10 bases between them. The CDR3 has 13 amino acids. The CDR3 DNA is TGTGCCAGCAGCCCAGACAGAAGAAACACCATATATTTT. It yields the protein CASSPDRRNTIYF.

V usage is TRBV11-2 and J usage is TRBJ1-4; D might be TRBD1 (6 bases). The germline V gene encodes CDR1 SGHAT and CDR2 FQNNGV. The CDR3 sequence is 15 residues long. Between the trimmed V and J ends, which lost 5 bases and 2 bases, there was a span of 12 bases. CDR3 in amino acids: CASSPRGGTNEKLFF. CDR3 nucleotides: TGTGCCAGCAGCCCAAGGGGGGGGACTAATGAAAAACTGTTTTTT.

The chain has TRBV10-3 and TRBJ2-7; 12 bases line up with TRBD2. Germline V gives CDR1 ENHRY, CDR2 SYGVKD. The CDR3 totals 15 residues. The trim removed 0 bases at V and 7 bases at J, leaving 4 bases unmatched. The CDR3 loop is CAISESRLAGAEQYF. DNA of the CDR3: TGTGCCATCAGTGAGTCCCGACTAGCGGGGGCAGAGCAGTACTTC.

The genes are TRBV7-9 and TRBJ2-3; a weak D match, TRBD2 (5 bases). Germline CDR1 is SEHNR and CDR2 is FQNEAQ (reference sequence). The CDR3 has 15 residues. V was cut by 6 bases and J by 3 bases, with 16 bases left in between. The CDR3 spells CASRQVKEATDTQYF. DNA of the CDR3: TGTGCCAGCAGGCAGGTGAAGGAGGCGACAGATACGCAGTATTTT. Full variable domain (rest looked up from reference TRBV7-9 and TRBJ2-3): DTGVSQNPRHKITKRGQNVTFRCDPISEHNRLYWYRQTLGQGPEFLTYFQNEAQLEKSRLLSDRFSAERPKGSFSTLEIQRTEQGDSAMYLCASRQVKEATDTQYFGPGTRLTVL.

DNA for the CDR3: TGTGCCAGCAAGGGGGCGGGACAGCCAAATTTTTCGCAGTTCTTC. This translates into CASKGAGQPNFSQFF. The chain joins TRBV6-6 to TRBJ2-1; tentative D call: TRBD1 (7 bases). This CDR3 is 15 amino acids long. The V and J ends lost 7 bases and 12 bases respectively, with 25 bases between them. Germline CDR1 and CDR2: MNHNY and SVGAGI (reference sequence).

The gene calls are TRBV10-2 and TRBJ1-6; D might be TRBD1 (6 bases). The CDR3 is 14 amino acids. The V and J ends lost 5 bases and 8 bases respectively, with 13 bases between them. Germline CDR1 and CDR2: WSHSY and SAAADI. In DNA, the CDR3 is TGCGCCAGCAGTCAGGGGTATGGTGATTCACCCCTCCACTTT. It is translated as CASSQGYGDSPLHF.

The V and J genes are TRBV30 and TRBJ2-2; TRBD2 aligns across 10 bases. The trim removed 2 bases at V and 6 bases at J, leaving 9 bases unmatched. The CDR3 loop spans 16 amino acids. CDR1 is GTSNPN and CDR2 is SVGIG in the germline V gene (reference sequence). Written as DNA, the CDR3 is TGTGCCTGGAGTTGGAGCGGGAGGGTTAAGGCCGGGGAGCTGTTTTTT. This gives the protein CAWSWSGRVKAGELFF.

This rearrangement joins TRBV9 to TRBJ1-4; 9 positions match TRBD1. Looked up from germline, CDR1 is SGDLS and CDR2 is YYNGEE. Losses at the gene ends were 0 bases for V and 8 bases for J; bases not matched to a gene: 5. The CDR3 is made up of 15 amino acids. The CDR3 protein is CASSVGGQGGEKLFF. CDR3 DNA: TGTGCCAGCAGCGTAGGGGGACAGGGTGGAGAAAAACTGTTTTTT.

The chain's CDR3 is CASSERVGVNDEQYF. The CDR3 nucleotides are TGTGCCAGCAGTGAAAGGGTAGGGGTCAACGACGAGCAGTACTTC. The chain joins TRBV6-1 to TRBJ2-7, with D possibly being TRBD1 (5 bases). Looked up from germline, CDR1 is MNHNS and CDR2 is SASEGT. Trimming shortened V by 2 bases and J by 5 bases, and 16 bases separated the two germline ends. The CDR3 length is 15 residues.

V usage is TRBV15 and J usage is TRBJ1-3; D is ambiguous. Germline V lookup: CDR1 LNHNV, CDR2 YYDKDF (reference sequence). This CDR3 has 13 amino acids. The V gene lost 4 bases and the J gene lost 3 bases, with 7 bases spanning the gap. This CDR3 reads CATSINSGNTIYF. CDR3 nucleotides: TGTGCCACCAGCATAAACAGTGGAAACACCATATATTTT. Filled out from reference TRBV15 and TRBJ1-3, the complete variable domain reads DAMVIQNPRYQVTQFGKPVTLSCSQTLNHNVMYWYQQKSSQAPKLLFHYYDKDFNNEADTPDNFQSRRPNTSFCFLDIRSPGLGDTAMYLCATSINSGNTIYFGEGSWLTVV.

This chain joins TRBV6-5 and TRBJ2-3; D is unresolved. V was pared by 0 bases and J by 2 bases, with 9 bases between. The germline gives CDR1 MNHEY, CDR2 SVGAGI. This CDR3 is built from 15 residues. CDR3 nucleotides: TGTGCCAGCAGTTACTCGGGCAGTCTCACAGATACGCAGTATTTT. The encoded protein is CASSYSGSLTDTQYF.

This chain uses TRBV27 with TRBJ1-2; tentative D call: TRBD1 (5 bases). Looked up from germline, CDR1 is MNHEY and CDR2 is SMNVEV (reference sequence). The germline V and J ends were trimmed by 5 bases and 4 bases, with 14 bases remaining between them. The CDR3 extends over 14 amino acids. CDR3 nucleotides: TGTGCCAGCAGTCCGCGGGACGGCCTCTATGGCTACACCTTC. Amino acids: CASSPRDGLYGYTF.

For the CDR3, the DNA is TGTGCCAGCAAGCTGGGGCCCAAGCGGGAGTCCCCACAGTTCTTC. Translated, it gives CASKLGPKRESPQFF. The chain couples TRBV6-1 to TRBJ2-1, with 8 nucleotides matching TRBD2. Germline V lookup: CDR1 MNHNS, CDR2 SASEGT. This CDR3 is built from 15 residues. Trimming took 7 bases from V and 13 from J; bases not matched to a gene: 18.

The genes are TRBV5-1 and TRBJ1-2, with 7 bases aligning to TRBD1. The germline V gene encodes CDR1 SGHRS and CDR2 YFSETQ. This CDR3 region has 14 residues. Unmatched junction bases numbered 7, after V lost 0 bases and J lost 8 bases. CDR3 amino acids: CASSLAQGEDGYTF. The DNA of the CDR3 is TGCGCCAGCAGCTTGGCCCAGGGGGAGGACGGCTACACCTTC.

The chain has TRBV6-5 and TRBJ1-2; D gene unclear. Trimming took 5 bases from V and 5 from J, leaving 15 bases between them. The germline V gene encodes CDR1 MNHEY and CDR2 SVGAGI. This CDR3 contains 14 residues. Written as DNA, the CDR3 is TGTGCCAGCAGTCTCTACAGTGGGCTTTATGGCTACACCTTC. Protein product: CASSLYSGLYGYTF.

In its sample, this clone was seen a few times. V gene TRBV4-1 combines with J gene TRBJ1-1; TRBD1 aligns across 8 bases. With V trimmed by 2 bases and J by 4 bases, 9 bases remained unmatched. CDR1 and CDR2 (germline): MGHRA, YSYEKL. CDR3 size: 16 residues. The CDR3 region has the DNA TGCGCCAGCAGCCAAAACCCAGGGGGCTGGAGCACTGAAGCTTTCTTT. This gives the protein CASSQNPGGWSTEAFF.

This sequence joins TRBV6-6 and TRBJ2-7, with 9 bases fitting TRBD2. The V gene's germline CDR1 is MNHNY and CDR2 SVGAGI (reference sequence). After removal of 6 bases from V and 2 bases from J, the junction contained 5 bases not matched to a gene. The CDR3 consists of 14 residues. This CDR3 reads CASSATSGPYEQYF. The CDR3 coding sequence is TGTGCCAGCAGCGCGACTAGCGGCCCCTACGAGCAGTACTTC.

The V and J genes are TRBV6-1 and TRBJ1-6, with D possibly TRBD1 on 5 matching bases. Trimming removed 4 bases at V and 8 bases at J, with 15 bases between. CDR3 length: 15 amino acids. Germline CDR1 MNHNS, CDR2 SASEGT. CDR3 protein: CASSAQQVKYSPLHF. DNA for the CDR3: TGTGCCAGCAGTGCCCAACAGGTGAAGTATTCACCCCTCCACTTT.

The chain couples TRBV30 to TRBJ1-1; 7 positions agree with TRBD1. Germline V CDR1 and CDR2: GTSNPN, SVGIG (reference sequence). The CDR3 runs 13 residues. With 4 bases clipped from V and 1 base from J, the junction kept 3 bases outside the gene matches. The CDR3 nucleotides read TGTGCCTGGATACAGGGGAGGAACACTGAAGCTTTCTTT. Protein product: CAWIQGRNTEAFF. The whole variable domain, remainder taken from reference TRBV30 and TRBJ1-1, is SQTIHQWPATLVQPVGSPLSLECTVEGTSNPNLYWYRQAAGRGLQLLFYSVGIGQISSEVPQNLSASRPQDRQFILSSKKLLLSDSGFYLCAWIQGRNTEAFFGQGTRLTVV.